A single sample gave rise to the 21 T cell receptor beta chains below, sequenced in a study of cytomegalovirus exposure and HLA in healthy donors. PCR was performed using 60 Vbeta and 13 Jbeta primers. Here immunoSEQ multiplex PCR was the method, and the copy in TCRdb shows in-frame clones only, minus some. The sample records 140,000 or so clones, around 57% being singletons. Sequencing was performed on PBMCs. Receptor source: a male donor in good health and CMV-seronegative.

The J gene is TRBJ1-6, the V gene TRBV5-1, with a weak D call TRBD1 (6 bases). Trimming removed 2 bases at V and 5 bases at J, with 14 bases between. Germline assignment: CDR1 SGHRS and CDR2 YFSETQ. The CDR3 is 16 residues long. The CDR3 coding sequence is TGCGCCAGCAGCTTAACAGGGTTATTGGATAATTCACCCCTCCACTTT. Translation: CASSLTGLLDNSPLHF.

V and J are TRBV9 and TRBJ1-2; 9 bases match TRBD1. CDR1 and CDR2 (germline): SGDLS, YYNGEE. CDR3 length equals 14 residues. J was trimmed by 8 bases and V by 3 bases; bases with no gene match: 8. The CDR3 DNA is TGTGCCAGCAGCGCAACCGGGACAGGGATCGGCTACACCTTC. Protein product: CASSATGTGIGYTF.

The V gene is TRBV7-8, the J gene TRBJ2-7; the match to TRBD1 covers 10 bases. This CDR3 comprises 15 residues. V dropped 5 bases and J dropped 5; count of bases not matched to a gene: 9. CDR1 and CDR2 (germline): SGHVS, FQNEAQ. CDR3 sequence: CASSTPGQGFHEQYF. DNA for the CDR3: TGTGCCAGCAGCACTCCGGGACAGGGGTTCCACGAGCAGTACTTC. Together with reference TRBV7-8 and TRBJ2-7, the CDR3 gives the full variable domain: GAGVSQSPRYKVAKRGQDVALRCDPISGHVSLFWYQQALGQGPEFLTYFQNEAQLDKSGLPSDRFFAERPEGSVSTLKIQRTQQEDSAVYLCASSTPGQGFHEQYFGPGTRLTVT.

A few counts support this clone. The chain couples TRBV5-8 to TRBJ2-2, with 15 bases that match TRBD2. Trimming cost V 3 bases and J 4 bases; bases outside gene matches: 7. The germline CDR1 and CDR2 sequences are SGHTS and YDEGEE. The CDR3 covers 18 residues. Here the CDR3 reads CASSSGLAGGPITGELFF. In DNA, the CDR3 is TGTGCCAGCAGCTCCGGACTAGCGGGGGGGCCGATCACCGGGGAGCTGTTTTTT.

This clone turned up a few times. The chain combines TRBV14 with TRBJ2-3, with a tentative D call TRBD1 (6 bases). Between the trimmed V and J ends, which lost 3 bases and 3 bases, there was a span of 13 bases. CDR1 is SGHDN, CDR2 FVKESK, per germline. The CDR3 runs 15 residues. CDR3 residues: CASSHRQVWTDTQYF. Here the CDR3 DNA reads TGTGCCAGCAGCCACAGACAGGTTTGGACAGATACGCAGTATTTT.

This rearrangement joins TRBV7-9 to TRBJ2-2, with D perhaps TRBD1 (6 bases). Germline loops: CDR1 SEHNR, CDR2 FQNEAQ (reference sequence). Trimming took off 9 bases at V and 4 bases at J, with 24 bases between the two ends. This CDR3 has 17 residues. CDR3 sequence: CASTGETTGRSTGELFF. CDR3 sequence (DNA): TGTGCCAGTACCGGAGAGACGACAGGCCGGAGCACCGGGGAGCTGTTTTTT.

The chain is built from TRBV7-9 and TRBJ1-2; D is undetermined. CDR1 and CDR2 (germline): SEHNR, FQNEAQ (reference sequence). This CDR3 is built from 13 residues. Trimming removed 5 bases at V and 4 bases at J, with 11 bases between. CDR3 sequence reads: CASSDMGLYGYTF. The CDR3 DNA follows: TGTGCCAGCAGCGATATGGGCCTCTATGGCTACACCTTC.

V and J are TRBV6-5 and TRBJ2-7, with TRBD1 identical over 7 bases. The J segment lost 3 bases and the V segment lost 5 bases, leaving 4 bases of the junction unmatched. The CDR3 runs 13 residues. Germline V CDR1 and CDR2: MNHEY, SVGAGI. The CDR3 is CASSRDSIYEQYF. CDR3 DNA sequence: TGTGCCAGCAGTCGGGACAGTATCTACGAGCAGTACTTC.

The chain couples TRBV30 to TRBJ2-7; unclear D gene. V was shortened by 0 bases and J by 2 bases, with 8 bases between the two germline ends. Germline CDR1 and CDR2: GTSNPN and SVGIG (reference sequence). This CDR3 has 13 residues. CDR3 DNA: TGTGCCTGGAGTGTACGTGTAGCCTACGAGCAGTACTTC. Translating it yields CAWSVRVAYEQYF.

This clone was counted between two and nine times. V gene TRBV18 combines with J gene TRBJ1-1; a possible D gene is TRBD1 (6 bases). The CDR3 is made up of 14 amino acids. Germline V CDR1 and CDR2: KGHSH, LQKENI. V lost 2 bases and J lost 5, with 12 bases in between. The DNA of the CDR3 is TGTGCCAGCTCACCAGAGGGGCAGGGGACTGAAGCTTTCTTT. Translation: CASSPEGQGTEAFF.

Here the CDR3 reads CASSFTDPTGPTDTQYF. CDR3 nucleotides: TGTGCCAGCAGCTTTACCGACCCCACAGGGCCCACAGATACGCAGTATTTT. V usage is TRBV7-8 and J usage is TRBJ2-3, with D perhaps matching TRBD1 (6 bases). This CDR3 has 17 residues. V was trimmed by 3 bases and J by 2 bases, leaving 18 bases between them. In germline, CDR1 is SGHVS, CDR2 FQNEAQ.

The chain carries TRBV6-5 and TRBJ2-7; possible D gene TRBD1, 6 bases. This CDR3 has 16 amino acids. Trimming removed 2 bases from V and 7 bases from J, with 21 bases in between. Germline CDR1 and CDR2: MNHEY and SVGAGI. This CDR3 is CASSYHPTGRAWEQYF. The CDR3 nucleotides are TGTGCCAGCAGTTACCACCCGACAGGCAGGGCTTGGGAGCAGTACTTC.

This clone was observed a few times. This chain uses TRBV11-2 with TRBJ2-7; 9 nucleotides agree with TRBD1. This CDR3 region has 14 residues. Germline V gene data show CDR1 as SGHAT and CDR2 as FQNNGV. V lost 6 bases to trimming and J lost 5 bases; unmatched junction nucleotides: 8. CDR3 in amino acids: CASRRQGVVDEQYF. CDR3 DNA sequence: TGTGCCAGCAGACGACAGGGGGTGGTGGACGAGCAGTACTTC.

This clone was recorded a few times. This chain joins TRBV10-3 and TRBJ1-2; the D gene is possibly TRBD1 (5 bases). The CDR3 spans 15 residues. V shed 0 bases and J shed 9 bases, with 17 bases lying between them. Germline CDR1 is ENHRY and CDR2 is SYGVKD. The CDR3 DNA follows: TGTGCCATCAGTGAGTCGGGGGGACGGGGCGTAAGCTACACCTTC. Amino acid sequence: CAISESGGRGVSYTF.

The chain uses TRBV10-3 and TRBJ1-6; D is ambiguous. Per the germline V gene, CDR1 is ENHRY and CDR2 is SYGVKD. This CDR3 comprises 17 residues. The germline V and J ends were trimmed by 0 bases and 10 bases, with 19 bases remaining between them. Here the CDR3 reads CAISESLPGSGRSPLHF. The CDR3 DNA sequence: TGTGCCATCAGTGAGTCTCTGCCGGGGTCGGGGAGATCACCCCTCCACTTT.

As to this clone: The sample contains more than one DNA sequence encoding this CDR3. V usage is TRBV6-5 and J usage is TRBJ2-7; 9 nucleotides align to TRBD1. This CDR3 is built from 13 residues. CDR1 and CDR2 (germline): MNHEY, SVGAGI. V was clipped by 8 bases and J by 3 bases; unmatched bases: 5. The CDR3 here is CASRPGQGYEQYF. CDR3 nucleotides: TGTGCCAGCCGTCCGGGACAGGGCTACGAGCAGTACTTC.

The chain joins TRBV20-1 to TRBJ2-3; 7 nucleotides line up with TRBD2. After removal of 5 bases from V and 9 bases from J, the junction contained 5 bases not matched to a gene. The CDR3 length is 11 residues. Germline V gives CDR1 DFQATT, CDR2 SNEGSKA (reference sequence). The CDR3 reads CSAGLVGTQYF. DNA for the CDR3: TGCAGTGCTGGACTAGTTGGGACGCAGTATTTT.

CDR3 nucleotide sequence: TGTGCCAGCTCACCATGGGGAGCCTTCGAGCAGTACTTC. Translation: CASSPWGAFEQYF. The chain recombines TRBV18 with TRBJ2-7, with D possibly matching TRBD2 (5 bases). This CDR3 is built from 13 residues. Trimming left V 2 bases short and J 6 bases short, with 11 bases between. Germline V gene lookup returns CDR1 KGHSH and CDR2 LQKENI. Variable domain in full (rest from reference TRBV18 and TRBJ2-7): NAGVMQNPRHLVRRRGQEARLRCSPMKGHSHVYWYRQLPEEGLKFMVYLQKENIIDESGMPKERFSAEFPKEGPSILRIQQVVRGDSAAYFCASSPWGAFEQYFGPGTRLTVT.

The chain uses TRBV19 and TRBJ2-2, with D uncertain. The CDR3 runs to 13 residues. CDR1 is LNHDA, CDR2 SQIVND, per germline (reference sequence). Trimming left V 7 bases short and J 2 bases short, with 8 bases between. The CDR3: CASTRRNTGELFF. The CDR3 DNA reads TGTGCCAGTACGCGGAGAAACACCGGGGAGCTGTTTTTT.

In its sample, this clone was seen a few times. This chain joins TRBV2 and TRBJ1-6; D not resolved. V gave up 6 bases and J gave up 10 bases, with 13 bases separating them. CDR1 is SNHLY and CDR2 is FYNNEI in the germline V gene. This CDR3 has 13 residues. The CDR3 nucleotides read TGTGCCAGCAGGGGCCAACAGAAGTCACCCCTCCACTTT. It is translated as CASRGQQKSPLHF. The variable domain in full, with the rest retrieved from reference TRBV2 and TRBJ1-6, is EPEVTQTPSHQVTQMGQEVILRCVPISNHLYFYWYRQILGQKVEFLVSFYNNEISEKSEIFDDQFSVERPDGSNFTLKIRSTKLEDSAMYFCASRGQQKSPLHFGNGTRLTVT.

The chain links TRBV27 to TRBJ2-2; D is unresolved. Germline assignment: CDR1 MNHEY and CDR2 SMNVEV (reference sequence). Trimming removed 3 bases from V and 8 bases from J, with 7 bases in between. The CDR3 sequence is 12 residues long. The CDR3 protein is CASSFLGGELFF. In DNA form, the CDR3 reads TGTGCCAGCAGTTTCCTAGGAGGGGAGCTGTTTTTT.